Shown below are 27 T cell receptor beta chains from a single sample sequenced in a study of blood T cell repertoires in COVID-19 (dated by TCRdb to 2020 to 2022). The library relied on the immunoSEQ multiplex PCR assay. In its TCRdb copy, this immuneACCESS table keeps in-frame sequences only and misses some clones. Where compared with another copy, unresolved V genes explain less than half of these, and the others have no known cause. The sample table contains about 350,000 clones; only one count was recorded for 85% to 90% of them. The top ten clones comprise over 1% of the sample. Sequencing used PBMCs or T cells enriched from blood (not recorded which). The receptors were sampled from a woman aged 30 to 39 who had been exposed to COVID-19.

This chain uses TRBV9 with TRBJ2-5, with D maybe TRBD2 (6 bases). The germline V gene encodes CDR1 SGDLS and CDR2 YYNGEE. CDR3 length equals 14 residues. V was trimmed by 3 bases and J by 5 bases, leaving 14 bases between them. The CDR3 nucleotides are TGTGCCAGCAGCGGGGACGGGGGAGGCGAGACCCAGTACTTC. It is translated as CASSGDGGGETQYF.

CDR3 in amino acids: CASSVRTSGNHEQYF. CDR3 bases: TGTGCCAGCTCAGTCAGGACTAGCGGGAACCACGAGCAGTACTTC. The genes are TRBV28 and TRBJ2-7; 12 positions match TRBD2. CDR1 MDHEN and CDR2 SYDVKM come from the germline V gene. J was trimmed by 5 bases and V by 8 bases; bases with no gene match: 10. This CDR3 is 15 amino acids long. Combining the CDR3 with reference TRBV28 and TRBJ2-7 gives the whole variable domain DVKVTQSSRYLVKRTGEKVFLECVQDMDHENMFWYRQDPGLGLRLIYFSYDVKMKEKGDIPEGYSVSREKKERFSLILESASTNQTSMYLCASSVRTSGNHEQYFGPGTRLTVT.

The V call is TRBV28, the J call TRBJ2-7; TRBD1 agrees at 8 bases. The CDR3 is 17 amino acids. Germline-derived CDR1 and CDR2 are MDHEN and SYDVKM. J was trimmed by 0 bases and V by 5 bases; bases with no gene match: 12. The CDR3 here is CASSPRQGSAPSYEQYF. CDR3 coding DNA: TGTGCCAGCAGTCCAAGACAGGGGTCTGCCCCCTCCTACGAGCAGTACTTC.

This chain links TRBV27 with TRBJ1-6; weak D call: TRBD1 (6 bases). Trimming removed 5 bases from V and 9 bases from J, with 20 bases in between. The CDR3 consists of 16 residues. Germline CDR1 is MNHEY and CDR2 is SMNVEV (reference sequence). The CDR3 loop reads CASSTGQNLGSSPLHF. CDR3 nucleotides: TGTGCCAGCAGTACAGGACAGAACCTAGGGAGTTCACCCCTCCACTTT.

The V and J genes are TRBV7-7 and TRBJ2-2, with no clear D. Germline V lookup: CDR1 SSHAT, CDR2 FNYEAQ (reference sequence). The CDR3 totals 15 residues. V was trimmed by 1 base and J by 4 bases, leaving 10 bases between them. CDR3 loop: CASSLGPVSTGELFF. CDR3 in DNA: TGTGCCAGCAGCTTAGGGCCAGTATCCACCGGGGAGCTGTTTTTT.

The rearrangement links TRBV15 to TRBJ2-5; TRBD2 agrees at 7 bases. Germline loops: CDR1 LNHNV, CDR2 YYDKDF (reference sequence). The CDR3 loop spans 16 amino acids. V shed 1 base and J 2 bases; nucleotides not matched to a gene: 7. CDR3: CATSRAASGPQETQYF. CDR3 in DNA: TGTGCCACCAGCAGAGCGGCTAGCGGACCGCAAGAGACCCAGTACTTC.

In this sample, this clone turned up once. This chain joins TRBV9 and TRBJ1-6, with D possibly being TRBD1 (6 bases). The V gene lost 2 bases and the J gene lost 7 bases, with 10 bases spanning the gap. There are 14 residues in the CDR3. In germline, CDR1 is SGDLS, CDR2 YYNGEE. CDR3 amino acids: CASSVGAENSPLHF. Written as DNA, the CDR3 is TGTGCCAGCAGCGTGGGGGCCGAGAATTCACCCCTCCACTTT.

The gene calls are TRBV27 and TRBJ2-7, with a tentative D call TRBD1 (6 bases). V was pared by 5 bases and J by 8 bases, with 19 bases between. Per the germline V gene, CDR1 is MNHEY and CDR2 is SMNVEV (reference sequence). This CDR3 region has 14 residues. The CDR3 spells CASSPTSPGHKQYF. CDR3 bases: TGTGCCAGCAGTCCGACTTCCCCGGGACATAAGCAGTACTTC.

The V and J genes are TRBV29-1 and TRBJ2-5, with D possibly TRBD1 on 5 matching bases. V was cut by 7 bases and J by 5 bases, with 17 bases left in between. The length of the CDR3 is 13 residues. Germline V lookup: CDR1 SQVTM, CDR2 ANQGSEA. The CDR3 DNA is TGCAGCGGAGTGGGCAGGGAAGGCGAGACCCAGTACTTC. Protein: CSGVGREGETQYF.

This chain uses TRBV28 with TRBJ2-1; 10 nucleotides agree with TRBD1. The length of the CDR3 is 16 residues. V lost 3 bases and J lost 5; bases outside the gene matches: 7. The germline V gene encodes CDR1 MDHEN and CDR2 SYDVKM. CDR3 in amino acids: CASSFRDRGLHNEQFF. In nucleotides, the CDR3 is TGTGCCAGCAGTTTCCGGGACAGGGGTCTTCACAATGAGCAGTTCTTC.

The rearrangement links TRBV11-3 to TRBJ2-5; 11 bases match TRBD1. The germline CDR1 and CDR2 sequences are SGHNT and YENEEA. The V and J ends lost 4 bases and 5 bases, in that order; junction bases with no gene match: 0. CDR3 length equals 13 residues. The CDR3 protein is CASSWTGGETQYF. CDR3 coding DNA: TGTGCCAGCAGCTGGACAGGGGGCGAGACCCAGTACTTC.

The CDR3 protein is CASSQDPGGYTF. The DNA of the CDR3 is TGTGCCAGCAGCCAAGATCCCGGTGGCTACACCTTC. The V gene is TRBV4-2, the J gene TRBJ1-2, with unresolved D. The CDR3 runs 12 residues. Trimming stripped 0 bases from V and 7 bases from J, with 6 bases between. Germline V gene sequence: CDR1 LGHNA, CDR2 YNFKEQ.

This chain links TRBV28 with TRBJ2-7, with TRBD2 identical over 11 bases. This CDR3 spans 15 amino acids. Per the germline V gene, CDR1 is MDHEN and CDR2 is SYDVKM. Trimming took 4 bases from V and 3 from J; bases not matched to a gene: 5. The CDR3 loop is CASSSWTSGHYEQYF. The CDR3 DNA reads TGTGCCAGCAGTTCCTGGACTAGCGGGCACTACGAGCAGTACTTC.

This sequence joins TRBV7-3 and TRBJ2-2; perhaps TRBD2 as D (5 bases). Germline CDR1 is SGHTA and CDR2 is FQGTGA. V lost 1 base and J 6 bases, leaving 12 bases between the germline ends. This CDR3 is built from 15 residues. The CDR3 sequence is CASSLNVAGAGELFF. DNA of the CDR3: TGTGCCAGCAGCTTAAACGTTGCGGGCGCCGGGGAGCTGTTTTTT.

The rearrangement uses TRBV28 and TRBJ2-7; the match to TRBD1 covers 7 bases. V shed 5 bases, J shed 4 bases, and the junction held 5 bases outside the gene matches. Germline V lookup: CDR1 MDHEN, CDR2 SYDVKM. This CDR3 is 13 amino acids long. The CDR3 sequence: CASSPGQVYEQYF. For the CDR3, the DNA is TGTGCCAGCAGTCCTGGACAGGTTTACGAGCAGTACTTC. The full variable domain, completed using reference TRBV28 and TRBJ2-7, is DVKVTQSSRYLVKRTGEKVFLECVQDMDHENMFWYRQDPGLGLRLIYFSYDVKMKEKGDIPEGYSVSREKKERFSLILESASTNQTSMYLCASSPGQVYEQYFGPGTRLTVT.

CDR3 DNA: TGTGCCACCACCCGGGGGGCCGGCTATGGCTACACCTTC. Amino acid sequence: CATTRGAGYGYTF. The rearrangement links TRBV19 to TRBJ1-2; tentatively, D is TRBD1 (6 bases). Trimming shortened V by 10 bases and J by 4 bases, and 16 bases separated the two germline ends. Germline V gene data show CDR1 as LNHDA and CDR2 as SQIVND (reference sequence). This CDR3 has 13 residues.

Only one count was recorded for this clone. DNA for the CDR3: TGTGCCAGCAGCATGGGGGGAGTGAACACCGGGGAGCTGTTTTTT. Translating gives CASSMGGVNTGELFF. This chain joins TRBV5-5 and TRBJ2-2, with D perhaps matching TRBD2 (6 bases). The CDR3 contains 15 residues. Germline assignment: CDR1 SGHKS and CDR2 YYEKEE (reference sequence). The V end was cut by 4 bases, the J end by 1 base, with 11 bases between. The full variable domain, in which reference TRBV5-5 and TRBJ2-2 provide the parts outside the CDR3, is DAGVTQSPTHLIKTRGQQVTLRCSPISGHKSVSWYQQVLGQGPQFIFQYYEKEERGRGNFPDRFSARQFPNYSSELNVNALLLGDSALYLCASSMGGVNTGELFFGEGSRLTVL.

This chain joins TRBV21-1 and TRBJ1-2. TRBV21-1 is labeled a pseudogene. This CDR3 has 15 amino acids. CDR3 region: CASSILGGAEGGYTF. CDR3 bases: TGTGCCAGCAGCATTCTAGGGGGGGCAGAGGGCGGCTACACCTTC.

V gene TRBV3-1 (or the pseudogene TRBV3-2) combines with J gene TRBJ1-1, with no clear D. Germline V gene lookup returns CDR1 LGHDT and CDR2 YNNKEL (reference sequence). This CDR3 has 18 amino acids. V shed 1 base and J shed 0 bases, with 18 bases lying between them. In DNA form, the CDR3 reads TGTGCCAGCAGCCAAGCCGGAGATTTCTGGGTTATGAACACTGAAGCTTTCTTT. This encodes CASSQAGDFWVMNTEAFF.

This chain connects TRBV28 to TRBJ1-3, with 8 bases fitting TRBD1. In germline, CDR1 is MDHEN, CDR2 SYDVKM. This CDR3 spans 15 amino acids. The V gene end was trimmed by 3 bases and the J gene end by 2 bases; junction bases not matched to a gene: 3. This CDR3 reads CASSFRTGTGNTIYF. CDR3 in DNA: TGTGCCAGCAGTTTCCGGACAGGGACTGGAAACACCATATATTTT.

This clone appeared a few times. The chain links TRBV18 to TRBJ1-1; 9 nucleotides match TRBD1. Germline V gene sequence: CDR1 KGHSH, CDR2 LQKENI. J lost 6 bases, V lost 1 base, and 6 bases had no gene match. There are 15 residues in the CDR3. Written as DNA, the CDR3 is TGTGCCAGCTCACCACGGGACAGGGTGATCCCTGAAGCTTTCTTT. Its translation is CASSPRDRVIPEAFF.

This chain joins TRBV2 and TRBJ1-2; 7 nucleotides line up with TRBD1. From germline, CDR1 is SNHLY and CDR2 FYNNEI. This CDR3 contains 14 residues. Trimming at V came to 6 bases and at J to 5 bases, leaving 9 bases not matched to a gene. The CDR3 loop is CASSPRGKDYGYTF. The DNA for the CDR3 is TGTGCCAGCAGCCCCAGGGGGAAGGATTATGGCTACACCTTC.

The chain has TRBV7-3 and TRBJ1-5; D not certain. V was shortened by 0 bases and J by 6 bases, with 6 bases between the two germline ends. CDR3 length equals 13 residues. CDR1 SGHTA and CDR2 FQGTGA come from the germline V gene. The CDR3 sequence is CASSLTRGQPQHF. CDR3 bases: TGTGCCAGCAGCTTAACTAGAGGTCAGCCCCAGCATTTT. The whole variable domain, filled in from reference TRBV7-3 and TRBJ1-5, reads GAGVSQTPSNKVTEKGKYVELRCDPISGHTALYWYRQSLGQGPEFLIYFQGTGAADDSGLPNDRFFAVRPEGSVSTLKIQRTERGDSAVYLCASSLTRGQPQHFGDGTRLSIL.

This clone was detected only once. V and J are TRBV5-1 and TRBJ2-7; D may be TRBD1 (5 bases). CDR1 and CDR2 (germline): SGHRS, YFSETQ. Deletions cut 0 bases from V and 6 bases from J, with 7 bases between. The CDR3 spans 12 residues. The CDR3 bases are TGCGCCAGCAGCTTGGGTGGGGCCGAGCAGTACTTC. It yields the protein CASSLGGAEQYF. Together with reference TRBV5-1 and TRBJ2-7, the CDR3 gives the full variable domain: KAGVTQTPRYLIKTRGQQVTLSCSPISGHRSVSWYQQTPGQGLQFLFEYFSETQRNKGNFPGRFSGRQFSNSRSEMNVSTLELGDSALYLCASSLGGAEQYFGPGTRLTVT.

This clone was seen once. The chain has TRBV19 and TRBJ2-7, with 8 bases aligning to TRBD1. The CDR3 totals 12 residues. In germline, CDR1 is LNHDA, CDR2 SQIVND (reference sequence). Trimming took 10 bases from V and 3 from J; bases not matched to a gene: 5. CDR3 protein: CATGQGGYEQYF. CDR3 nucleotides: TGTGCCACAGGACAGGGTGGCTACGAGCAGTACTTC. The variable domain in full, with the rest retrieved from reference TRBV19 and TRBJ2-7, is DGGITQSPKYLFRKEGQNVTLSCEQNLNHDAMYWYRQDPGQGLRLIYYSQIVNDFQKGDIAEGYSVSREKKESFPLTVTSAQKNPTAFYLCATGQGGYEQYFGPGTRLTVT.

The chain uses TRBV7-7 and TRBJ2-7; D is possibly TRBD2 (6 bases). Trimming shortened V by 2 bases and J by 5 bases, and 13 bases separated the two germline ends. Germline V gene sequence: CDR1 SSHAT, CDR2 FNYEAQ (reference sequence). CDR3 length equals 14 residues. The CDR3 DNA sequence: TGTGCCAGCAGCTTAAGTGGGGGGTCCCACGAGCAGTACTTC. It is translated as CASSLSGGSHEQYF.

The J gene is TRBJ2-1, the V gene TRBV5-1; D is possibly TRBD1 or TRBD2 (9 bases each). Deletions cut 4 bases from V and 8 bases from J, with 34 bases between. CDR1 and CDR2 (germline): SGHRS, YFSETQ. This CDR3 has 20 residues. The CDR3 DNA reads TGCGCCAGCAGCCGATCAGAAGGGACAGGGAGGAGCGGGAGGACCCATGAGCAGTTCTTC. It yields the protein CASSRSEGTGRSGRTHEQFF.